This TCR beta chain was sequenced in a study of OX40 agonist ivuxolimab in advanced cancers. This clone was recorded only once. Produced via immunoSEQ multiplex PCR; TCRdb's table is partial and in-frame only. The table lists 55,000 to 65,000 clones, approximately 86% of them singletons, with around 0.6% in the top ten. Material: CD4+ or CD8+ T cells sorted from blood, obtained in a trial of the OX40 agonist ivuxolimab. The TCR was taken from an adult with an advanced solid tumor such as melanoma, head and neck, liver or kidney cancer.

CDR3 protein: CASSPARDTGELFF. In nucleotides, the CDR3 is TGTGCCAGCAGCCCCGCACGAGACACCGGGGAGCTGTTTTTT. The chain recombines TRBV7-9 with TRBJ2-2; the D is unclear. This CDR3 region has 14 residues. V dropped 5 bases and J dropped 3 bases, with 10 bases sitting between them. CDR1 and CDR2 from the germline V gene are SEHNR and FQNEAQ (reference sequence).